This TCR beta chain originates from a study of CD8+ T cells in alopecia areata. RNA was extracted and reverse transcribed into cDNA as the sequencing template. Assay used: immunoSEQ multiplex PCR; TCRdb lists only in-frame clones, some missing. The sample holds hundreds of thousands of clones, around two fifths seen once. Treatment of the sample: oral pan-JAK inhibitor, 5-10 mg twice daily. Researchers took lesional scalp punch biopsies and peripheral blood from people who were alopecia areata patients. A few counts support this clone. The specimen comprised CD4+ T cells sorted from blood, sampled at roughly week 30, from a patient treated with tofacitinib. This TCR derives from a human donor with alopecia areata.

The CDR3 here is CATGRGINYEQYF. For the CDR3, the DNA is TGTGCCACCGGGCGGGGGATCAACTACGAGCAGTACTTC. This chain connects TRBV6-5 to TRBJ2-7; TRBD2 aligns across 7 bases. This CDR3 region has 13 residues. J was trimmed by 3 bases and V by 10 bases; bases with no gene match: 9. Germline CDR1 and CDR2: MNHEY and SVGAGI.